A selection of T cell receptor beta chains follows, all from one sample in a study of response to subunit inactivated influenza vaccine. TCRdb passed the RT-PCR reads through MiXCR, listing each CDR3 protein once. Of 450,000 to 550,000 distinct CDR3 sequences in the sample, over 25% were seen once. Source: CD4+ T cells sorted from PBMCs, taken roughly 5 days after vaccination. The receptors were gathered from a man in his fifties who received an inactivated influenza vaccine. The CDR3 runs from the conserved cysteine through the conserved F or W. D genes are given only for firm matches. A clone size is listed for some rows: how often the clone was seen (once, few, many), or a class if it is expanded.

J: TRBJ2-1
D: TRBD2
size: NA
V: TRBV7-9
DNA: TGTGCCAGCAGCTTAAGCGGGAGGGCCTACAATGAGCAGTTCTTC
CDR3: CASSLSGRAYNEQFF

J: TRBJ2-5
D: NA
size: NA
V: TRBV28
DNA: TGTGCCAGCAGTTTGAGGCTGGGGGAGACCCAGTACTTC
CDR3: CASSLRLGETQYF

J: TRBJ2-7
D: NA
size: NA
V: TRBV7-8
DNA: TGTGCCAGCAGCTTATTTGGCGAGCAGTACTTC
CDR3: CASSLFGEQYF

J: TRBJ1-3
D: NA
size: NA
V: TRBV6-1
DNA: TGTGCCAGCAGTCAGAAGGCCAGCGCTGGAAACACCATATATTTT
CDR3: CASSQKASAGNTIYF

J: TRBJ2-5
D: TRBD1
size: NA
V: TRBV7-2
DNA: TGTGCCAGCAGCCCACCCGATGGGACAGGCCGGGAGACCCAGTACTTC
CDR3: CASSPPDGTGRETQYF

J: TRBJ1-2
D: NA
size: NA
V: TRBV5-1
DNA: TGCGCCAGCGGTCCAGGGGTCGAGGGCTATGGCTACACCTTC
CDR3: CASGPGVEGYGYTF

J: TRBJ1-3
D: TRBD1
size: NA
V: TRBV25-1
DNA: TGTGCCAGCAGTACCTCAGACCGGGACAGGGGAAACACCATATATTTT
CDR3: CASSTSDRDRGNTIYF

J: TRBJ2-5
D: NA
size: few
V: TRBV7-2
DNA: TGTGCCAGCAGCCAGCATGGGCGAGAGACCCAGTACTTC
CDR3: CASSQHGRETQYF

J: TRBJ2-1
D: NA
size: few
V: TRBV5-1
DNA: TGCGCCAGCAGCTTGGACGGTCCCAGCGATGAGCAGTTCTTC
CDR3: CASSLDGPSDEQFF

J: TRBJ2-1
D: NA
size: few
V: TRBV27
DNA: TGTGCCAGCAGTTTATTTCCTAGCTCCTACAATGAGCAGTTCTTC
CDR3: CASSLFPSSYNEQFF

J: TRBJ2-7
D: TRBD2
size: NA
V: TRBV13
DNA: TGTGCCAGCAGCCAGGCGGCTAGCGGGAGGAGATACGAGCAGTACTTC
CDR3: CASSQAASGRRYEQYF

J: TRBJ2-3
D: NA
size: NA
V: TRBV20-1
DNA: TGCAGTGCCCGGACGATTGGCACAGATACGCAGTATTTT
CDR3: CSARTIGTDTQYF

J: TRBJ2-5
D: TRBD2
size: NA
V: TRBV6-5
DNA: TGTGCCAGCAGTTGGAAGGGACTAGCGGGAGAAGAGACCCAGTACTTC
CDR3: CASSWKGLAGEETQYF

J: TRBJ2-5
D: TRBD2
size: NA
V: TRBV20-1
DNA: TGCAGGGCGACGGGAGGGAAGACCCAGTACTTC
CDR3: CRATGGKTQYF

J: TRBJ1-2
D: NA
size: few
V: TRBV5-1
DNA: TGCGCCAGCAGCTTGTCCTCCTATGGCTACACCTTC
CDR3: CASSLSSYGYTF

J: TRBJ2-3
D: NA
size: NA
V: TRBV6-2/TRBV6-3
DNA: TGTGCCAGCACCCAACAGGGGGGGGCGCGGGATACGCAGTATTTT
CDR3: CASTQQGGARDTQYF

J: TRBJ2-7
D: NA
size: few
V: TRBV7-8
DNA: TGTGCCAGCAGCTTAGTTGGCGGCGTACTCTCCTACGAGCAGTACTTC
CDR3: CASSLVGGVLSYEQYF

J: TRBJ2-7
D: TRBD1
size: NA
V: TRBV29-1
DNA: TGCAGCGCGGGACAGGGAACTCTGTACGAGCAGTACTTC
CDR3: CSAGQGTLYEQYF

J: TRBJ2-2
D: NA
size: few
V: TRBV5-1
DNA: TGCGCCAGCAGCCCGGACGACACCGGGGAGCTGTTTTTT
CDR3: CASSPDDTGELFF

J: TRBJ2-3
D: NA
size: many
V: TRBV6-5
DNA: TGTGCCAGCAGTTACATTGGTGCAGAGCTCACAGATACGCAGTATTTT
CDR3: CASSYIGAELTDTQYF

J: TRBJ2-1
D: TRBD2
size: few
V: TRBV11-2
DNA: TGTGCCAGCAGCTTAAGTTCCTTGGGCGGGAGGGCCGGAGACAATGAGCAGTTCTTC
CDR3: CASSLSSLGGRAGDNEQFF

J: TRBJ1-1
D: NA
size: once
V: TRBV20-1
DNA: TGCAGTGCTGCCAGGGGTGGCCCGAGGACTGAAGCTTTCTTT
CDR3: CSAARGGPRTEAFF

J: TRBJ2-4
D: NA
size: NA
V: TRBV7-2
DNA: TGTGCCAGCAGCTTAGCGGGCCGCACTAGGAACGGCATTCAGTACTTC
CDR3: CASSLAGRTRNGIQYF

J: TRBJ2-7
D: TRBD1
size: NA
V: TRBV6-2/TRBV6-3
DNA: TGTGCCAGCAGTTACACTGGGACAGGCCCCGGGGAGCAGTACTTC
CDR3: CASSYTGTGPGEQYF

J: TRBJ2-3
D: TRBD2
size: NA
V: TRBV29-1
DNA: TGCAGCGTTGCTCTAGCGGGGGGGAACACAGATACGCAGTATTTT
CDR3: CSVALAGGNTDTQYF

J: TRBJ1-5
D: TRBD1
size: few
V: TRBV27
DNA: TGTGCCAGCAGTCCCAGGGGGAACGTTGATCAGCCCCAGCATTTT
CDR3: CASSPRGNVDQPQHF

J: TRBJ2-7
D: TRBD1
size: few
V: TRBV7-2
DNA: TGTGCCAGCAGCGCCCGACAGGGGGCCTACGAGCAGTACTTC
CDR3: CASSARQGAYEQYF

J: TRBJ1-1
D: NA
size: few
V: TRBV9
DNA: TGTGCCAGCAGCGTAGGGGACGAAGGAGCTTTCTTT
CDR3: CASSVGDEGAFF

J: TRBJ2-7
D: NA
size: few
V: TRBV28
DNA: TGTGCCAGCAGTTTGATAAGGAGTCCGTCCTACGAGCAGTACTTC
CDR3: CASSLIRSPSYEQYF

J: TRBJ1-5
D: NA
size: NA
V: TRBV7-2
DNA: TGTGCCAGCAGCCGGACATTGAGTCAGCCCCAGCATTTT
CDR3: CASSRTLSQPQHF

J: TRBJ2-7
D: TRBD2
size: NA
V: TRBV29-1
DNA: TGCAGCACCCTACCGGGGGGGCAGATTGTGAACGAGCAGTACTTC
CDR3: CSTLPGGQIVNEQYF

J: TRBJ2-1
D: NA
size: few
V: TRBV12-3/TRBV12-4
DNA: TGTGCCAGCAGTTTAGTCCGGACAATCATTAACAATGAGCAGTTCTTC
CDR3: CASSLVRTIINNEQFF

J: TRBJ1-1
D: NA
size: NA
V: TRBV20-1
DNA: TGCAGTGCCAAACGGGGGCTTACTGAAGCTTTCTTT
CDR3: CSAKRGLTEAFF

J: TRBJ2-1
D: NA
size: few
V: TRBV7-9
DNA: TGTGCCATACGGGATCCCCTATACTACAATGAGCAGTTCTTC
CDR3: CAIRDPLYYNEQFF

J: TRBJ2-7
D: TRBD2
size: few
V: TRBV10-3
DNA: TGTGCCATCGGCGGACTAGCGGAGAGCTCCTACGAGCAGTACTTC
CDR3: CAIGGLAESSYEQYF

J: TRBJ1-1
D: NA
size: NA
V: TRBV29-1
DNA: TGCAGCGCGGTAACCTTAGGGGTATCCACTGAAGCTTTCTTT
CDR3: CSAVTLGVSTEAFF

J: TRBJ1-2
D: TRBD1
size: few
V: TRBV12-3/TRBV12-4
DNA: TGTGCCAGCAGTCCCTCGACAGGGGGCAGAGGCTACACCTTC
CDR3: CASSPSTGGRGYTF

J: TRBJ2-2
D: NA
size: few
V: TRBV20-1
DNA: TGCAGTGCCCTCCCCCCGGGTTTGCTTAAGGCCGGGGAGCTGTTTTTT
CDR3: CSALPPGLLKAGELFF

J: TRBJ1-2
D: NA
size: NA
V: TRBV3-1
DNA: TGTGCCAGCAGCCAAGGCCCCCGTGGAACCTATGGCTACACCTTC
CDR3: CASSQGPRGTYGYTF

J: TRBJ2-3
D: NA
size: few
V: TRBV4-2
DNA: TGTGCCAGCAGCCAAGAGATTTGGTCTAGCACAGATACGCAGTATTTT
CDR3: CASSQEIWSSTDTQYF

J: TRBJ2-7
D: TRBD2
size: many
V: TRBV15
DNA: TGTGCCACCAGCAGAGTAGCGGGAGCCACATACGAGCAGTACTTC
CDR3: CATSRVAGATYEQYF

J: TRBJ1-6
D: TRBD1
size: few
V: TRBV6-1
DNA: TGTGCCACTAACGGACAGGGATTTAATTCACCCCTCCACTTT
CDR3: CATNGQGFNSPLHF

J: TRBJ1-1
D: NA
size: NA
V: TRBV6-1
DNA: TGTGCCAGCAGTGGACCTTGGAACACTGAAGCTTTCTTT
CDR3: CASSGPWNTEAFF

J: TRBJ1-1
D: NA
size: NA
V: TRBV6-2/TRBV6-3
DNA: TGTGCCAGCAGTCAAGGGTTAGGCCCTGAAGCTTTCTTT
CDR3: CASSQGLGPEAFF

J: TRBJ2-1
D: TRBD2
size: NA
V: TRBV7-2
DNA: TGTGCCAGTACCTCCGACAGCGGGGGGTACAATGAGCAGTTCTTC
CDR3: CASTSDSGGYNEQFF

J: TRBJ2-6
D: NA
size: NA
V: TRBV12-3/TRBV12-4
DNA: TGTGCCAGCAGTCGCGACGGTGCATCTGGGGCCAACGTCCTGACTTTC
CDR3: CASSRDGASGANVLTF

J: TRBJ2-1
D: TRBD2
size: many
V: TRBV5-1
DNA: TGCGCCAGCAGCTTGATGGGACTAGCGGGAGGTGAGCAGTTCTTC
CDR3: CASSLMGLAGGEQFF

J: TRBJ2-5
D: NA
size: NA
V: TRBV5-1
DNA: TGCGCCAGCAGCTTTGGTTCGTCACCCGAGACCCAGTACTTC
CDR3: CASSFGSSPETQYF

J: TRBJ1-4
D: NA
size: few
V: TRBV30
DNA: TGTGCCTGGAGGAGATGGGGGCCTACTAATGAAAAACTGTTTTTT
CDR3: CAWRRWGPTNEKLFF